The 4 T cell receptor beta chains in this list originate from one sample, sequenced in a study (dated by TCRdb to 2013 to 2016). Libraries came from 5' RACE. Sequenced on an Illumina MiSeq. The public reads were reprocessed in TCRdb via fastp at Q25 and MiXCR, keeping in-frame beta chains. Each CDR3 protein appears once, grouped with its most common genes and DNA. The sample data list under 65,000 distinct CDR3 sequences, and roughly 28% of these were observed just once. The ten biggest clones cover roughly 3.3% of the sample. Source material: tumor-infiltrating memory CD4+ T cells sorted from the breast tumor. The cell subset or site tag for this specimen amounts to: memory CD4+ T cells, CD4+CD45RO+CD25-. The receptor source for this set is a female donor with breast cancer.

This clonotype occurred many times. This chain uses TRBV7-2 with TRBJ1-2, with no clear D. Germline V gene sequence: CDR1 SGHTA, CDR2 FQGNSA. The CDR3 runs 11 residues. The germline V and J ends were trimmed by 8 bases and 0 bases, with 4 bases remaining between them. This CDR3 is CASGPNYGYTF. As DNA, the CDR3 is TGTGCCAGCGGACCTAACTATGGCTACACCTTC.

The rearrangement uses TRBV19 and TRBJ2-1, with no clear D. Trimming took 3 bases from V and 6 from J, leaving 15 bases between them. This CDR3 has 15 residues. The germline gives CDR1 LNHDA, CDR2 SQIVND (reference sequence). The CDR3: CASSMTGSEGNEQFF. The CDR3 nucleotides read TGTGCCAGTAGTATGACCGGCTCCGAAGGCAATGAGCAGTTCTTC.

The CDR3 coding sequence is TGTGCCAGCAGTTTTATCAGGGAGGAGACCCAGTACTTC. Protein: CASSFIREETQYF. The V and J genes are TRBV28 and TRBJ2-5; either TRBD1 or TRBD2 may supply D (5 bases each). From germline, CDR1 is MDHEN and CDR2 SYDVKM. The V and J ends lost 3 bases and 5 bases respectively, with 10 bases between them. CDR3 length: 13 residues.

The rearrangement uses TRBV5-1 and TRBJ2-1; tentative D call: TRBD1 (6 bases). V was cut by 6 bases and J by 4 bases, with 14 bases left in between. This CDR3 comprises 14 residues. Germline V gene lookup returns CDR1 SGHRS and CDR2 YFSETQ. The CDR3 DNA follows: TGCGCCAGCAACGCCGGGACACTTTACAATGAGCAGTTCTTC. As protein: CASNAGTLYNEQFF.